This T cell receptor (beta chain) was obtained from a study of cytomegalovirus exposure and HLA in healthy donors. The CDR3 spans 14 residues. The J segment lost 3 bases and the V segment lost 3 bases, leaving 5 bases of the junction unmatched. Germline lookup yields CDR1 LNHNV and CDR2 YYDKDF (reference sequence). Overall study results and limits: Later analysis suggested most CMV-associated TCR beta chains were HLA-restricted. Generally TCR sequences proved uncommon, though certain public TCRs appeared in numerous donors. In presence/absence analyses, roughly uniform sequencing depth across donors was assumed.

Vbeta (60) and Jbeta (13) primers were used in the PCR. Method: immunoSEQ multiplex PCR; TCRdb's copy keeps in-frame clones and lacks some. This sample has 95,000 to 100,000 clones, with around 81% found just once. As to this clone: The antigen remains undetermined.

This TCR came from a female donor in good health and CMV-seropositive. This sequence joins TRBV15 and TRBJ2-7; 7 nucleotides line up with TRBD1. The sample taken for sequencing was PBMCs. In DNA, the CDR3 is TGTGCCACCAGCAGCTTGGACAGGCTCTACGAGCAGTACTTC. This codes for CATSSLDRLYEQYF.